The clone carrying this T cell receptor beta chain was detected many times. The sample comes from a study of identical twins. This CDR3 has 15 amino acids. Germline V gene data show CDR1 as MDHEN and CDR2 as SYDVKM. V was pared by 6 bases and J by 4 bases, with 10 bases of the junction left unmatched. TCRdb reanalysed the 5' RACE reads using MiXCR and keeps one entry per CDR3 protein. In the table there are roughly 260,000 distinct CDR3 sequences, 7.5% of which are singletons. These sequences were also reported in another study, on yellow fever vaccine responses in identical twins.

The chain combines TRBV28 with TRBJ1-2; TRBD1 aligns across 8 bases. The sample comprised CD8+ T cells sorted from blood. The clonotype originates from a young woman in good health. In DNA, the CDR3 is TGTGCCAGCAGGACTCGGACAGGGCCGCTCTATGGCTACACCTTC. This codes for CASRTRTGPLYGYTF.